The 28 T cell receptor beta chains given below trace back to one sample, sequenced in a study of T cell repertoires in cytomegalovirus infection. Using its own MiXCR run on the reads, TCRdb lists one record per CDR3 protein. Of about a million distinct CDR3 sequences listed, roughly 30% are singletons. What these receptors recognize is not known. The sample consisted of cultured CD8+ T cells from PBMCs, taken from culture after CMV antigen stimulation. Every receptor here comes from a human donor in good health (CMV status not recorded). Some clones in this sample may be carry-over from other donors' samples.

The chain recombines TRBV27 with TRBJ2-1; D is possibly TRBD1 (5 bases). From germline, CDR1 is MNHEY and CDR2 SMNVEV (reference sequence). V was shortened by 7 bases and J by 8 bases, with 21 bases between the two germline ends. This CDR3 is built from 15 residues. CDR3 protein: CASTGRVWGVHEQFF. The CDR3 coding sequence is TGTGCCAGCACGGGCAGGGTTTGGGGTGTACATGAGCAGTTCTTC.

This chain uses TRBV27 with TRBJ1-4; D may be TRBD1 (5 bases). CDR3 length: 14 residues. Germline CDR1 MNHEY, CDR2 SMNVEV (reference sequence). Trimming pared 10 bases from V and 0 bases from J, leaving 12 bases between. This CDR3 is CATRTDTTNEKLFF. The DNA of the CDR3 is TGTGCCACCCGGACGGACACAACTAATGAAAAACTGTTTTTT. Drawing the rest from reference TRBV27 and TRBJ1-4, the complete variable domain is EAQVTQNPRYLITVTGKKLTVTCSQNMNHEYMSWYRQDPGLGLRQIYYSMNVEVTDKGDVPEGYKVSRKEKRNFPLILESPSPNQTSLYFCATRTDTTNEKLFFGSGTQLSVL.

The chain joins TRBV7-2 to TRBJ2-1; no clear D gene. Trimming shortened V by 2 bases and J by 2 bases, and 16 bases separated the two germline ends. In germline, CDR1 is SGHTA, CDR2 FQGNSA. The CDR3 covers 17 residues. The CDR3 DNA follows: TGTGCCAGCAGCTTACTGTTTGACACACACCCCTACAATGAGCAGTTCTTC. Its protein product is CASSLLFDTHPYNEQFF. The whole variable domain, filled in from reference TRBV7-2 and TRBJ2-1, reads GAGVSQSPSNKVTEKGKDVELRCDPISGHTALYWYRQSLGQGLEFLIYFQGNSAPDKSGLPSDRFSAERTGGSVSTLTIQRTQQEDSAVYLCASSLLFDTHPYNEQFFGPGTRLTVL.

This clonotype turned up a few times. The V and J genes are TRBV3-1 and TRBJ2-2; D ambiguous. This CDR3 has 15 amino acids. Germline V gene lookup returns CDR1 LGHDT and CDR2 YNNKEL (reference sequence). V lost 5 bases and J 0 bases, leaving 10 bases between the germline ends. The chain's CDR3 is CASSSQDPNTGELFF. In DNA, the CDR3 is TGTGCCAGCAGCTCCCAAGACCCGAACACCGGGGAGCTGTTTTTT.

Notes on this clonotype: Since the CDR3 does not end with the conserved phenylalanine or tryptophan, this likely comes from a read error. The chain employs TRBV7-4 and TRBJ2-2, with 10 bases fitting TRBD2. Germline trimming cut 4 bases from V and 7 bases from J; bases unmatched to any gene: 9. Germline V gene sequence: CDR1 SGHVT, CDR2 SQSDAQ. CDR3 length equals 16 residues. The CDR3: CASSSSPGLAVGELFS. The CDR3 DNA reads TGTGCCAGCAGCTCCTCCCCCGGACTAGCGGTCGGGGAGCTGTTTTCT.

The V gene is TRBV27, the J gene TRBJ1-2, with 7 nucleotides matching TRBD1. Looked up from germline, CDR1 is MNHEY and CDR2 is SMNVEV (reference sequence). The CDR3 runs to 15 residues. After removal of 5 bases from V and 5 bases from J, the junction contained 11 bases not matched to a gene. The CDR3 reads CASSPLGQGGYGYTF. The CDR3 region has the DNA TGTGCCAGCAGTCCCCTCGGGCAGGGGGGGTATGGCTACACCTTC.

The gene calls are TRBV4-1 and TRBJ2-7; D remains unclear. V was clipped by 1 base and J by 1 base, with 8 bases between them. This CDR3 comprises 14 residues. Germline loops: CDR1 MGHRA, CDR2 YSYEKL. The CDR3 DNA reads as TGCGCCAGCAGCCAAGTCCCGAGTTCCTACGAGCAGTACGTC. Its translation: CASSQVPSSYEQYV.

Concerning this clonotype itself: The junction and the germline gene differ at one end; a read error may be behind it. The CDR3 DNA reads as TGTGTCAGCAGCTTGAGGGGGGAAGCAAGTACTGACGCTTTCTTT. It is translated as CVSSLRGEASTDAFF. J is TRBJ1-1 and V is TRBV5-4, with D tentatively TRBD1 (6 bases). Germline values: CDR1 SGHNT, CDR2 YYREEE (reference sequence). The CDR3 covers 15 residues.

V is TRBV2 and J is TRBJ1-1, with a tentative D call TRBD1 (5 bases). Trimming removed 8 bases at V and 1 base at J, with 14 bases between. The CDR3 sequence is 14 residues long. Germline loops: CDR1 SNHLY, CDR2 FYNNEI. The DNA for the CDR3 is TGTGCCAGCGGCTCAAGGGGCGGGAACACTGAAGCTTTCTTT. Translation: CASGSRGGNTEAFF.

The chain combines TRBV6-2 or TRBV6-3 with TRBJ2-3; perhaps TRBD1 as D (5 bases). This CDR3 is 16 amino acids long. V lost 4 bases and J lost 2, with 16 bases in between. The germline V gene encodes CDR1 MNHEY and CDR2 SVGEGT. The chain's CDR3 is CASSFDEQGDTDTQYF. The CDR3 region has the DNA TGTGCCAGCAGTTTCGATGAGCAGGGCGACACAGATACGCAGTATTTT.

At least ten counts were recorded for this clonotype. J is TRBJ2-3 and V is TRBV6-1; D might be TRBD1 or TRBD2, each matching 5 bases. V was shortened by 2 bases and J by 1 base, with 13 bases between the two germline ends. The CDR3 totals 16 residues. The germline V gene has CDR1 MNHNS and CDR2 SASEGT. In nucleotides, the CDR3 is TGTGCCAGCAGTGAAAGGACACCGCGGGGCACAGATACGCAGTATTTT. It translates to CASSERTPRGTDTQYF.

The gene calls are TRBV7-9 and TRBJ2-1; D perhaps matches TRBD2 (5 bases). The CDR3 is 15 amino acids. Trimming took 6 bases from V and 0 from J, leaving 12 bases between them. Germline V gives CDR1 SEHNR, CDR2 FQNEAQ (reference sequence). The CDR3 region is CASRSDYVSYNEQFF. For the CDR3, the DNA is TGTGCCAGCAGATCTGACTACGTCTCCTACAATGAGCAGTTCTTC.

The rearrangement joins TRBV6-6 to TRBJ1-1, with 8 positions matching TRBD1. CDR3 length equals 15 residues. J gave up 1 base and V 3 bases, and 4 bases lay outside the gene matches. Looked up from germline, CDR1 is MNHNY and CDR2 is SVGAGI (reference sequence). The CDR3 sequence: CASSYRQGTNTEAFF. The DNA of the CDR3 is TGTGCCAGCAGTTATCGACAGGGGACGAACACTGAAGCTTTCTTT.

The table lists this clonotype with a few counts. The J gene is TRBJ2-7, the V gene TRBV6-1; no clear D gene. The CDR3 has 14 amino acids. V was trimmed by 6 bases and J by 0 bases, leaving 12 bases between them. CDR1 and CDR2 from the germline V gene are MNHNS and SASEGT. The CDR3 region is CASSWTLSSYEQYV. As DNA, the CDR3 is TGTGCCAGCAGCTGGACGCTTAGCTCCTACGAGCAGTACGTC.

This clonotype showed up many times. The chain carries TRBV6-6 and TRBJ2-7, with D possibly matching TRBD1 (7 bases). V gave up 2 bases and J gave up 1 base, with 15 bases separating them. This CDR3 region has 16 residues. Germline loops: CDR1 MNHNY, CDR2 SVGAGI (reference sequence). The CDR3 DNA sequence: TGTGCCAGCAGTTACACAGGGGAGGACACATCCTACGAGCAGTACGTC. Amino acid sequence: CASSYTGEDTSYEQYV.

The CDR3 nucleotides are TGCGCCAGCAGCCAAAAGGACAGTAGCACAGATACGCAGTATTTT. Protein: CASSQKDSSTDTQYF. The V and J genes are TRBV4-3 and TRBJ2-3; possible D gene TRBD1, 6 bases. Germline CDR1 LGHNA, CDR2 YSLEER. The CDR3 sequence is 15 residues long. V was cut by 2 bases and J by 0 bases, with 9 bases left in between.

The chain uses TRBV6-1 and TRBJ2-3; D may correspond to TRBD1 or TRBD2 (5 bases each). V lost 1 base, J lost 1 base, and 9 bases lay in between. The CDR3 consists of 15 residues. Germline V gene sequence: CDR1 MNHNS, CDR2 SASEGT. CDR3 sequence reads: CASSEGWDGTDTQYF. The CDR3 DNA reads TGTGCCAGCAGTGAAGGGTGGGACGGCACAGATACGCAGTATTTT.

About this clonotype itself: A much larger clone lies a single base off, so this may be a read error. The rearrangement uses TRBV7-2 and TRBJ2-3; D not certain. With 5 bases removed from V and 7 bases from J, the gap between germline ends came to 10 bases. CDR1 and CDR2 from the germline V gene are SGHTA and FQGNSA. The CDR3 is 12 amino acids. The CDR3 is CASSAWGYTQYF. The CDR3, as DNA: TGTGCCAGCAGCGCCTGGGGTTATACGCAGTATTTT. The full variable domain, rest sourced from reference TRBV7-2 and TRBJ2-3, is GAGVSQSPSNKVTEKGKDVELRCDPISGHTALYWYRQSLGQGLEFLIYFQGNSAPDKSGLPSDRFSAERTGGSVSTLTIQRTQQEDSAVYLCASSAWGYTQYFGPGTRLTVL.

In its sample, this clonotype was seen a few times. V is TRBV7-9 and J is TRBJ2-7; D is unclear. The V gene lost 5 bases and the J gene lost 7 bases, with 12 bases spanning the gap. The length of the CDR3 is 12 residues. Per the germline V gene, CDR1 is SEHNR and CDR2 is FQNEAQ (reference sequence). The CDR3 coding sequence is TGTGCCAGCAGCGCCGGGCCACTTGAGCAGTACGTC. It yields the protein CASSAGPLEQYV.

A remark on this clonotype: No conserved phenylalanine or tryptophan ends this CDR3, so it is likely a read error. V is TRBV4-3 and J is TRBJ1-1; D uncertain. V lost 0 bases and J 3 bases, leaving 14 bases between the germline ends. The CDR3 is 16 amino acids. CDR1 LGHNA and CDR2 YSLEER come from the germline V gene. The CDR3 DNA follows: TGCGCCAGCAGCCAAGATCTGGGCGCCCTGCACACTGAAGCTTTCCTT. Amino acids: CASSQDLGALHTEAFL.

This clonotype has a handful of counts. The rearrangement links TRBV27 to TRBJ2-3; D possibly corresponds to TRBD2 (5 bases). V lost 5 bases and J lost 2, with 11 bases in between. The CDR3 has 14 residues. The V gene's germline CDR1 is MNHEY and CDR2 SMNVEV (reference sequence). CDR3 in DNA: TGTGCCAGCAGTCCAGCGGATAACACAGATACGCAGTATTTT. Its protein product is CASSPADNTDTQYF.

This clonotype was found many times. The chain links TRBV6-6 to TRBJ2-3; weak D call: TRBD2 (5 bases). Trimming left V 0 bases short and J 2 bases short, with 6 bases between. Germline CDR1 and CDR2: MNHNY and SVGAGI (reference sequence). The CDR3 has 14 residues. The CDR3 sequence: CASSYSGDTDTQYF. CDR3 DNA: TGTGCCAGCAGTTACTCGGGAGACACAGATACGCAGTATTTT.

This clonotype was counted only a few times. The chain joins TRBV7-9 to TRBJ1-2; 7 bases map to TRBD1. The junction had 10 bases not matched to a gene; V was cut back by 5 bases and J by 4 bases. Germline assignment: CDR1 SEHNR and CDR2 FQNEAQ (reference sequence). The length of the CDR3 is 15 residues. CDR3 in amino acids: CASSLDRAGSYGYTF. The CDR3 DNA reads TGTGCCAGCAGCCTCGACAGGGCTGGGTCCTATGGCTACACCTTC.

J is TRBJ1-6 and V is TRBV27; D not certain. Germline CDR1 reads MNHEY; CDR2 reads SMNVEV (reference sequence). Trimming took 4 bases from V and 8 from J, leaving 15 bases between them. The CDR3 is 15 residues long. CDR3 nucleotide sequence: TGTGCCAGCAGTTATTTCGTGGGCGAAGATTCACCCCTCCACTTT. Translation: CASSYFVGEDSPLHF.

This clonotype was detected only a few times. V and J are TRBV15 and TRBJ2-3, with D tentatively TRBD2 (5 bases). The germline CDR1 and CDR2 sequences are LNHNV and YYDKDF (reference sequence). The CDR3 has 15 amino acids. Trimming took off 1 base at V and 0 bases at J, with 8 bases between the two ends. CDR3 loop: CATSRGETSTDTQYF. The DNA of the CDR3 is TGTGCCACCAGCAGAGGGGAGACGAGCACAGATACGCAGTATTTT.

This clonotype occurred a few times. The chain uses TRBV7-2 and TRBJ2-5; a possible D gene is TRBD2 (7 bases). The CDR3 is 15 residues long. V was clipped by 7 bases and J by 5 bases, with 20 bases between them. Germline-derived CDR1 and CDR2 are SGHTA and FQGNSA. The CDR3 DNA follows: TGTGCCAGCACCCACCTAGGGGGGGCGGAGGAGACCCAGTACTTC. As protein: CASTHLGGAEETQYF.

This clonotype was found a few times. The chain is built from TRBV6-2 or TRBV6-3 and TRBJ1-5; D is ambiguous. Between the trimmed V and J ends, which lost 11 bases and 1 base, there was a span of 12 bases. CDR3 length: 13 residues. Looked up from germline, CDR1 is MNHEY and CDR2 is SVGEGT. CDR3 sequence reads: CACQLRSNQPQHF. CDR3 bases: TGTGCCTGCCAACTTAGGAGCAATCAGCCCCAGCATTTT.

The sample holds many counts of this clonotype. This chain links TRBV7-2 with TRBJ2-7; 11 bases map to TRBD2. This CDR3 region has 20 residues. The V gene's germline CDR1 is SGHTA and CDR2 FQGNSA. V was clipped by 0 bases and J by 1 base; unmatched bases: 14. The CDR3 DNA sequence: TGTGCCAGCAGCTTAGCCTTCCCTTGGGTAGCGGGGGGGCAATCCTACGAGCAGTACTTC. Its translation: CASSLAFPWVAGGQSYEQYF.